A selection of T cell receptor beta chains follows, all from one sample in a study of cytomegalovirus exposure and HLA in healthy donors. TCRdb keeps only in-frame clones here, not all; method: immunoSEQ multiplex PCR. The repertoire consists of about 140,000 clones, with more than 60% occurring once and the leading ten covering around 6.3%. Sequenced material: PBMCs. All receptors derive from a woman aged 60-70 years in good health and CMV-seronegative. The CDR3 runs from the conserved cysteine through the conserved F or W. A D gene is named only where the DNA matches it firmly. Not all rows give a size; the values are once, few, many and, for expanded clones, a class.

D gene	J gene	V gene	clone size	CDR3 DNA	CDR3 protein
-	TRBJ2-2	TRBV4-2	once	TGTGCCAGCAGCGGTCCGGGAGACAGGGAGCTGTTTTTT	CASSGPGDRELFF
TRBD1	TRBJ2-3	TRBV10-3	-	TGTGCCATCAGCCACCGGGACAGGGGGATCACAGATACGCAGTATTTT	CAISHRDRGITDTQYF
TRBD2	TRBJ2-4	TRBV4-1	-	TGCGCCAGCAGCCAGGGACTAGCGGGGCATCTAGCCAAAAACATTCAGTACTTC	CASSQGLAGHLAKNIQYF
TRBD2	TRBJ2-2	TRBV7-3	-	TGTGCCAGCAGCTTAGGACTAGCGGGAGACGGGGAGCTGTTTTTT	CASSLGLAGDGELFF
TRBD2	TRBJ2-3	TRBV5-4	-	TGTGCCAGCAGCTTGGGTCAGCGGGATCCTAGCACAGATACGCAGTATTTT	CASSLGQRDPSTDTQYF
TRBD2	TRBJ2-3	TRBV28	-	TGTGCCAGCAGTTTCATAGCGGGAGGCACAGATACGCAGTATTTT	CASSFIAGGTDTQYF
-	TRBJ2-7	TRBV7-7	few	TGTGCCAGCAGCTTAGACGAGGGAGTGGGGGAGCAGTACTTC	CASSLDEGVGEQYF
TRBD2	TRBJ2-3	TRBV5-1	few	TGCGCCAGCAGCCCCGGACTAGCGGGAGCGTTTAGCACAGATACGCAGTATTTT	CASSPGLAGAFSTDTQYF
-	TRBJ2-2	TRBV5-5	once	TGTGCCAGCAGCTTGACAGGGATCATCGGGGAGCTGTTTTTT	CASSLTGIIGELFF
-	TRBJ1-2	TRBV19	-	TGTGCCAGTAGTATTTCTGTATATGGCTACACCTTC	CASSISVYGYTF